This TCR beta chain was obtained from a study of blood T cell repertoires in COVID-19. Study-wide background: Acute and convalescent COVID-19 specimens originated in the United States, Italy and Spain. Nucleic acid was either cDNA or gDNA, and it came from T cells, B-cell-depleted T cells, or PBMCs.

The protocol was immunoSEQ multiplex PCR, while the TCRdb copy is restricted to in-frame clones and leaves out a portion. The sample contains about 220,000 clones, 88% of which appear only once. In this sample, this clone turned up once. Germline CDR1 and CDR2: MNHEY and SVGEGT. The CDR3 consists of 17 residues. The V and J ends lost 5 bases and 3 bases, in that order; junction bases with no gene match: 13. Ages ranged from roughly 18 to 100 years, with residence in fewer than 25 US areas. Cohorts were based on clinical histories the participants reported. The V and J genes are TRBV6-2 or TRBV6-3 and TRBJ2-1, with 7 bases that match TRBD2. The clonotype originates from a woman in her fifties or sixties with acute COVID-19. Sequenced sample: PBMCs or T cells enriched from blood (not recorded which). Written as DNA, the CDR3 is TGTGCCAGCAGTACGTGGATTCGCCTAGCGGACTACAATGAGCAGTTCTTC. As protein: CASSTWIRLADYNEQFF.